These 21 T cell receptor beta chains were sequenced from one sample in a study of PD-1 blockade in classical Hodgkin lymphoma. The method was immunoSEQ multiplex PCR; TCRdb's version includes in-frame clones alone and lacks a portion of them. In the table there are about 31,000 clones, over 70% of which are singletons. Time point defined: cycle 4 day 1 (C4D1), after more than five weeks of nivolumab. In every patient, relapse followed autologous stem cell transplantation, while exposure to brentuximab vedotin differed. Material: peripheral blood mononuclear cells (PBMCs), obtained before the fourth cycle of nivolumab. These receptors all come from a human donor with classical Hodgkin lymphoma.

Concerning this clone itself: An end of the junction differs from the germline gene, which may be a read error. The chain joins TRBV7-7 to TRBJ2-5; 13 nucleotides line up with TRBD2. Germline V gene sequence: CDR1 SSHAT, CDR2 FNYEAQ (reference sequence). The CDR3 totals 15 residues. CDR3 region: CASSRLAGGQETQYF. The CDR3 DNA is TGTGCTAGCAGCAGACTAGCGGGGGGCCAAGAGACCCAGTACTTC.

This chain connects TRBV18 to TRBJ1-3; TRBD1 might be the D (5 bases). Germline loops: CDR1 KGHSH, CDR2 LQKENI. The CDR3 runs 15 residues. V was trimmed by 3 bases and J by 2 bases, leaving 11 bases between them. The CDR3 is CASSPDIAAGNTIYF. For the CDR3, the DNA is TGTGCCAGCTCACCGGACATAGCAGCTGGAAACACCATATATTTT.

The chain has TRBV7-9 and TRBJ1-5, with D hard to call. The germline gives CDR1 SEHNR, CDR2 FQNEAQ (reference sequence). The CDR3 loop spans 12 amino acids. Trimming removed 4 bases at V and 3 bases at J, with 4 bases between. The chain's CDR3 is CASSSDNQPQHF. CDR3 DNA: TGTGCCAGCAGCTCCGACAATCAGCCCCAGCATTTT.

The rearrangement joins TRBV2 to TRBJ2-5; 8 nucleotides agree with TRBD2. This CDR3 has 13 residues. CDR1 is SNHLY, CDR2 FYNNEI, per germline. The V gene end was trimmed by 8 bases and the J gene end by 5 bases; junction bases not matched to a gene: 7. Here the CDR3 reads CASQGASGETQYF. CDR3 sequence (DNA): TGTGCCAGCCAAGGGGCTAGCGGGGAGACCCAGTACTTC.

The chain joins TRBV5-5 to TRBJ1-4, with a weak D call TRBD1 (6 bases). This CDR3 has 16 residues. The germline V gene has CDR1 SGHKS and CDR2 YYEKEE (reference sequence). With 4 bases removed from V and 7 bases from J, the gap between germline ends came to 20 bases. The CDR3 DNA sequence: TGTGCCAGCAGCAGGGGGGTGGTACAGCGGAGTGAAAAACTGTTTTTT. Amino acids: CASSRGVVQRSEKLFF.

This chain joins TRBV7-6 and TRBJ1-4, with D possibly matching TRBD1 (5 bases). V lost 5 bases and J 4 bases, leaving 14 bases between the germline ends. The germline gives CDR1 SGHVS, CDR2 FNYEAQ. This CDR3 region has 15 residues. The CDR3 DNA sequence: TGTGCCAGCAGCCCCTCGGGACGGAATAATGAAAAACTGTTTTTT. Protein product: CASSPSGRNNEKLFF.

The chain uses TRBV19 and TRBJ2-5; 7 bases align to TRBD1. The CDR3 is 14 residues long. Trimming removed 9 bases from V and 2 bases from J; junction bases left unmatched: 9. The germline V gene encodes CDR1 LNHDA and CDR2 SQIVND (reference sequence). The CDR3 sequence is CASAPGQVQETQYF. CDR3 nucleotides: TGTGCCAGCGCCCCTGGACAGGTACAAGAGACCCAGTACTTC.

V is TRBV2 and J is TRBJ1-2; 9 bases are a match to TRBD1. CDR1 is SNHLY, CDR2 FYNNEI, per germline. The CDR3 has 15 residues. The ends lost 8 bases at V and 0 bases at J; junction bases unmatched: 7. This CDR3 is CASADRGLANYGYTF. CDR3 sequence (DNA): TGTGCCAGCGCGGACAGGGGTCTAGCTAACTATGGCTACACCTTC.

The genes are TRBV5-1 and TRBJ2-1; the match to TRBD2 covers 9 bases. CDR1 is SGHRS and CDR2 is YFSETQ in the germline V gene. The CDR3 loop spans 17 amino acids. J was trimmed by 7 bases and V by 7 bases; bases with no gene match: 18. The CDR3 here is CASFSGGSGGPRNEQFF. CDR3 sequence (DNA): TGCGCCAGCTTCTCCGGAGGTAGCGGGGGCCCCAGAAATGAGCAGTTCTTC.

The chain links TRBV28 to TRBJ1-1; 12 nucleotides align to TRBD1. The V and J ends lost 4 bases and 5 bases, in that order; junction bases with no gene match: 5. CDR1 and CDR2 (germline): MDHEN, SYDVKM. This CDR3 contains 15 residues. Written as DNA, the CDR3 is TGTGCCAGCAGTTCCGGGACAGGGGGCCGAACTGAAGCTTTCTTT. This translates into CASSSGTGGRTEAFF.

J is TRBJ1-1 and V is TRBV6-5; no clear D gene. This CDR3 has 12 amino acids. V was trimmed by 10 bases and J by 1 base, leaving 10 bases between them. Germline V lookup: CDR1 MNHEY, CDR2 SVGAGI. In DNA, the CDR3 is TGTGCCACCTCTGGGCGGAACACTGAAGCTTTCTTT. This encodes CATSGRNTEAFF.

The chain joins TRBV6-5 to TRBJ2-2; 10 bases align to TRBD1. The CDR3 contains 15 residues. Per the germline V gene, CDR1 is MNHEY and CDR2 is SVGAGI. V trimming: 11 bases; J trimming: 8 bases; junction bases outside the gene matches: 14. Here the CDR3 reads CAVQPGTGVAGELFF. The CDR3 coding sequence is TGTGCCGTACAACCCGGGACAGGGGTAGCGGGGGAGCTGTTTTTT.

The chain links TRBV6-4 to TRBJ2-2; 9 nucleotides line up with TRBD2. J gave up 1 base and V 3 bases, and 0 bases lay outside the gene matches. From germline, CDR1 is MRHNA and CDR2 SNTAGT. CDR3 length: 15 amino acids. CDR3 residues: CASSETSGNTGELFF. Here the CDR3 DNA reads TGTGCCAGCAGTGAGACTAGCGGGAACACCGGGGAGCTGTTTTTT.

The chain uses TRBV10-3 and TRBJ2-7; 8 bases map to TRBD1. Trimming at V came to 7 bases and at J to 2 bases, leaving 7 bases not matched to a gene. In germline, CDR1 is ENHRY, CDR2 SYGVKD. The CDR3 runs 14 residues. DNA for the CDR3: TGTGCCATCAAGGTGGCAGGGGGCGCCTACGAGCAGTACTTC. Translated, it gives CAIKVAGGAYEQYF.

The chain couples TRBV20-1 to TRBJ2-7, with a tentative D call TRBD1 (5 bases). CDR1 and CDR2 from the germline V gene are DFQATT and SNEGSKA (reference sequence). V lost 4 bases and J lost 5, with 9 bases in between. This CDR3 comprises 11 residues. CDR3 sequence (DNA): TGCAGTGCTAAGCTAGGGGACGAGCAGTACTTC. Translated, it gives CSAKLGDEQYF.

The CDR3 region is CASSHTRQESTGELFF. The DNA of the CDR3 is TGTGCCAGCAGCCATACCCGGCAGGAGTCCACCGGGGAGCTGTTTTTT. The V gene is TRBV7-9, the J gene TRBJ2-2, with no clear D. Germline V gives CDR1 SEHNR, CDR2 FQNEAQ (reference sequence). Trimming shortened V by 5 bases and J by 4 bases, and 17 bases separated the two germline ends. The CDR3 sequence is 16 residues long.

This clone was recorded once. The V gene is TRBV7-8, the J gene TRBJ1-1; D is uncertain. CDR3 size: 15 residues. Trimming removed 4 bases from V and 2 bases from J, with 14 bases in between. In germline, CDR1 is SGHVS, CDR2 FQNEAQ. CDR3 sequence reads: CASSWSGKRNTEAFF. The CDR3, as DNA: TGTGCCAGCAGCTGGTCCGGGAAGAGAAACACTGAAGCTTTCTTT.

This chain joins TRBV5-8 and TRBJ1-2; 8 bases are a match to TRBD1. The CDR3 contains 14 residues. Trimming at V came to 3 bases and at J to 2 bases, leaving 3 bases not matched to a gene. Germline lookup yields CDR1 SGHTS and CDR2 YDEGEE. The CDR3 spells CASSSGQANYGYTF. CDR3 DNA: TGTGCCAGCAGCTCGGGACAGGCAAACTATGGCTACACCTTC.

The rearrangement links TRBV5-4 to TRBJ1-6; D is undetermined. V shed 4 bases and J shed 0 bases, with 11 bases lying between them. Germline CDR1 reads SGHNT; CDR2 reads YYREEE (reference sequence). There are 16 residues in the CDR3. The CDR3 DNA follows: TGTGCCAGCAGCCTGGACCGATTCTCCTATAATTCACCCCTCCACTTT. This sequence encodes CASSLDRFSYNSPLHF.

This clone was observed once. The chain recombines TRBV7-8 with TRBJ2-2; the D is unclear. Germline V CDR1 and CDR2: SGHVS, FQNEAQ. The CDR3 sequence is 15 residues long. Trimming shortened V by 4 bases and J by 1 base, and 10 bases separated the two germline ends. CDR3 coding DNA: TGTGCCAGCAGCTCTAGGGTGCAGAACACCGGGGAGCTGTTTTTT. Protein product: CASSSRVQNTGELFF. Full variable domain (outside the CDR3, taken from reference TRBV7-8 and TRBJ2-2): GAGVSQSPRYKVAKRGQDVALRCDPISGHVSLFWYQQALGQGPEFLTYFQNEAQLDKSGLPSDRFFAERPEGSVSTLKIQRTQQEDSAVYLCASSSRVQNTGELFFGEGSRLTVL.

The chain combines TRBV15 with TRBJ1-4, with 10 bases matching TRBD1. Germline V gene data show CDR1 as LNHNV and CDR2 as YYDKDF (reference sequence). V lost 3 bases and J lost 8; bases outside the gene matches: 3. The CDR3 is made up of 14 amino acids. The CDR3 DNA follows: TGTGCCACCAGCAGGGGGACAGGGGAGGAAAAACTGTTTTTT. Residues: CATSRGTGEEKLFF.